This TCR beta chain was retrieved from a study of cytomegalovirus exposure and HLA in healthy donors. Study in general: Approximately 180 million T cells yielded fewer than 120 million unique TCR beta sequences in earlier analysis. General study points: TCR beta V segments were, for the most part, productive about 87% or about 30% of the time in an earlier analysis. Researchers catalogued 164 TCR beta chains as cytomegalovirus-associated.

Amplification used 60 Vbeta primers and 13 Jbeta primers. Sequencing used immunoSEQ multiplex PCR; TCRdb keeps in-frame clones, though not all of them. This sample carries some 180,000 clones, roughly 9.4% of them seen once, and the ten largest clones take 1% to 1.5%. CDR1 is SGHRS, CDR2 YFSETQ, per germline. Trimming shortened V by 3 bases and J by 7 bases, and 13 bases separated the two germline ends. The CDR3 is made up of 14 amino acids. This clone was detected only a few times. Its target is unknown. The sequence was obtained from a young woman in good health and CMV-seropositive. The chain recombines TRBV5-1 with TRBJ2-2; a weak D match, TRBD1 (6 bases). Sequencing was carried out using PBMCs. The DNA of the CDR3 is TGCGCCAGCAGCTCCTATAGGACAGTCGGGGAGCTGTTTTTT. It codes for CASSSYRTVGELFF.